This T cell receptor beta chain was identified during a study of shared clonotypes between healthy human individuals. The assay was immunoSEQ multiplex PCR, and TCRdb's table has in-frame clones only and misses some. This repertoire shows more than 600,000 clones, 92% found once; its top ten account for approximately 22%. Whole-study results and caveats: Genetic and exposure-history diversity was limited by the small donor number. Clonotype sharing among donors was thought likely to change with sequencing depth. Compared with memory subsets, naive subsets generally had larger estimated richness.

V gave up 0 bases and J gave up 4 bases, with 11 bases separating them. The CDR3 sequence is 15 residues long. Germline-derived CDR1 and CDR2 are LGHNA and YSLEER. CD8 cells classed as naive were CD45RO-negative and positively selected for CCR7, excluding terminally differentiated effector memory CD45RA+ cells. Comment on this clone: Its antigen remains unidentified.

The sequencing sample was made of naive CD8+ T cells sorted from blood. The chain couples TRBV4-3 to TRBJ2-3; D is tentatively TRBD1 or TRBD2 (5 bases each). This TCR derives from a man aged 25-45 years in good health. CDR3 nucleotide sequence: TGCGCCAGCAGCCAAGATCAGGGAGAGGCAGATACGCAGTATTTT. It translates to CASSQDQGEADTQYF.